The rows below give T cell receptor beta chains drawn from one sample of a study of OX40 agonist ivuxolimab in advanced cancers. Sequencing was performed with immunoSEQ multiplex PCR; in TCRdb, only in-frame clones are kept and a portion is missing. The repertoire holds 40,000 to 50,000 clones, with approximately 91% as singletons. Sequencing was performed on CD4+ or CD8+ T cells sorted from blood, taken in a trial of the OX40 agonist ivuxolimab. The receptors shown here come from an adult with an advanced solid tumor such as melanoma, head and neck, liver or kidney cancer. The CDR3 runs from the conserved cysteine through the conserved F or W.

J gene,V gene,CDR3 protein
TRBJ2-2,TRBV10-3,CATKSAGAAGELFF
TRBJ2-3,TRBV27,CASSYGTQYF
TRBJ2-3,TRBV7-8,CASQGRTLRDTQYF
TRBJ2-3,TRBV7-3,CASSLRSHTDTQYF
TRBJ2-1,TRBV6-1,CASSGAGLVHNEQFF
TRBJ2-5,TRBV7-3,CASSMAGGVGETQYF
TRBJ1-2,TRBV29-1,CSVEVGLGYTF
TRBJ2-5,TRBV21-1,CASSKMGRASGRRGGETQYF
TRBJ2-1,TRBV7-9,CASSPRRNRNEQFF
TRBJ2-5,TRBV21-1,CANQGRETQYF
TRBJ2-1,TRBV27,CASSNRGLGEQFF
TRBJ2-3,TRBV30,CAWSVRGSGAVDTQYF
TRBJ2-5,TRBV9,CASNRGGGLEQYF
TRBJ2-7,TRBV6-1,CASRVQGHGIYEQYF
TRBJ1-1,TRBV20-1,CSNEGTEAFF
TRBJ2-3,TRBV6-5,CASSLDWTSTDTQYF
TRBJ1-1,TRBV18,CASSPPSYTEAFF
NA,TRBV7-2,CASSLVVANSSYEQYF
TRBJ2-1,TRBV7-2,CASSGGGWEQFF
TRBJ2-1,TRBV11-2,CASSLTGTDNEQFF
TRBJ2-3,TRBV5-1,CASSLGGSADTQYF
TRBJ2-3,TRBV7-2,CASSLVSGRPDTQYF
TRBJ2-1,TRBV9,CASSASAAVNEQFF
TRBJ2-7,TRBV11-2,CASRKIQGSTSSYEQYF
TRBJ1-6,TRBV6-1,CASSEQGPYNSPLHF
TRBJ2-5,TRBV28,CASSPPYEGRQETQYF
TRBJ1-5,TRBV30,CAGGGDRQPQHF
TRBJ2-7,TRBV6-1,CASSVGAYEQYF
TRBJ2-6,TRBV15,CATSRAGGVEANVLTF
TRBJ2-5,TRBV11-2,CASSPRGGETQYF
TRBJ2-5,TRBV20-1,CSAGGPGAQYF
TRBJ1-5,TRBV6-5,CASSPPGGPQHF
TRBJ2-3,TRBV6-4,CASPIKRASSTDTQYF
TRBJ2-3,TRBV5-1,CASSEGLPSEADTQYF
TRBJ1-3,TRBV5-6,CASSLLGVGNTIYF
TRBJ1-2,TRBV2,CASSERNYGYTF
TRBJ1-4,TRBV29-1,CSFNWGGTNEKLFF
TRBJ2-2,TRBV9,CASTKGMDTGELFF
TRBJ2-7,TRBV11-3,CASSSSRTGEQYF
TRBJ2-7,TRBV7-2,CASSFPGGNNEQYF
TRBJ2-2,TRBV6-1,CASSASRGRDTGELFF